A single sample is the source of the 7 T cell receptor beta chains below, sequenced in a study of lymphopenia after photon versus proton radiotherapy. TCRdb keeps only in-frame clones here, not all; method: immunoSEQ multiplex PCR. The sample lists around 27,000 clones, around nine tenths seen once, with approximately 0.74% in the top ten. This specimen consisted of peripheral blood, obtained from a patient treated with photon-based radiotherapy. The receptors derive from a woman in her 50s with cholangiocarcinoma.

This clone occurred a few times. The V and J genes are TRBV2 and TRBJ1-2; no definite D call. This CDR3 contains 12 residues. From germline, CDR1 is SNHLY and CDR2 FYNNEI. V lost 6 bases, J lost 5 bases, and 10 bases lay in between. The CDR3 is CASRTPSYGYTF. The CDR3 DNA is TGTGCCAGCAGAACCCCAAGTTATGGCTACACCTTC.

V and J are TRBV10-3 and TRBJ1-2; D is unresolved. V lost 5 bases and J lost 4, with 8 bases in between. The CDR3 length is 12 residues. Germline values: CDR1 ENHRY, CDR2 SYGVKD. The DNA for the CDR3 is TGTGCCATCAGTAGTTCAGCCTATGGCTACACCTTC. This translates into CAISSSAYGYTF.

The V and J genes are TRBV7-2 and TRBJ2-1, with TRBD2 matching over 11 bases. The ends lost 5 bases at V and 0 bases at J; junction bases unmatched: 3. This CDR3 spans 16 amino acids. Germline CDR1 and CDR2: SGHTA and FQGNSA. Here the CDR3 DNA reads TGTGCCAGCAGCCGACTAGCGGGGAGCTCCTACAATGAGCAGTTCTTC. It yields the protein CASSRLAGSSYNEQFF.

The table lists this clone with a few counts. This chain connects TRBV27 to TRBJ2-1; no definite D call. The CDR3 is 12 residues long. V was trimmed by 3 bases and J by 9 bases, leaving 9 bases between them. Germline CDR1 reads MNHEY; CDR2 reads SMNVEV (reference sequence). The DNA for the CDR3 is TGTGCCAGCAGTTTTCCCGGAGTTGAGCAGTTCTTC. It is translated as CASSFPGVEQFF.

The chain has TRBV5-4 and TRBJ2-7; D uncertain. Per germline, CDR1 SGHNT and CDR2 YYREEE (reference sequence). V gave up 3 bases and J gave up 6 bases, with 19 bases separating them. This CDR3 has 15 residues. CDR3 loop: CASSSRGPGLGEQYF. Here the CDR3 DNA reads TGTGCCAGCAGCTCGAGAGGTCCCGGTTTAGGCGAGCAGTACTTC.

CDR3 amino acids: CASKAGLGANYGYTF. The CDR3 bases are TGTGCCAGCAAAGCAGGGCTCGGAGCTAACTATGGCTACACCTTC. V gene TRBV6-6 combines with J gene TRBJ1-2; possible D gene TRBD1, 5 bases. The CDR3 runs 15 residues. Germline loops: CDR1 MNHNY, CDR2 SVGAGI (reference sequence). V was cut by 7 bases and J by 0 bases, with 15 bases left in between.

The gene calls are TRBV28 and TRBJ1-2, with D perhaps TRBD1 (5 bases). V lost 4 bases and J lost 8, with 11 bases in between. CDR3 size: 12 residues. Looked up from germline, CDR1 is MDHEN and CDR2 is SYDVKM. CDR3 amino acids: CASSWKGYGYTF. CDR3 bases: TGTGCCAGCAGTTGGAAGGGGTACGGCTACACCTTC.